Following are 10 T cell receptor beta chains from one sample sequenced in a study of cytomegalovirus exposure and HLA in healthy donors. TCRdb keeps only in-frame clones here, not all; method: immunoSEQ multiplex PCR. The profile covers about 170,000 clones, with approximately 96% appearing a single time and more than 0.7% taken by the ten largest. Sequencing was done on a sample of PBMCs. The receptor source for this set is a woman aged 18 to 35 in good health and CMV-seronegative.

The genes are TRBV4-3 and TRBJ2-5, with D perhaps TRBD2 (5 bases). The DNA end is a closer match to TRBJ2-7, so the J assignment may be wrong. This CDR3 contains 14 residues. CDR1 and CDR2 (germline): LGHNA, YSLEER. CDR3: CASSQEQRDYEQYF. The DNA of the CDR3 is TGCGCCAGCAGCCAAGAACAGAGGGACTACGAGCAGTACTTC.

The chain uses TRBV19 and TRBJ2-1, with 8 bases identical to TRBD2. The CDR3 has 15 amino acids. After removal of 4 bases from V and 3 bases from J, the junction contained 5 bases not matched to a gene. The germline CDR1 and CDR2 sequences are LNHDA and SQIVND (reference sequence). DNA of the CDR3: TGTGCCAGTAGTAGACTAGCGCTTCTCTACAATGAGCAGTTCTTC. As protein: CASSRLALLYNEQFF.

This chain joins TRBV10-2 and TRBJ1-1; D is uncertain. CDR3 length: 13 residues. CDR1 and CDR2 (germline): WSHSY, SAAADI. Trimming cost V 1 base and J 5 bases, with 8 bases left between them. This chain's CDR3 is CASSEFGLTEAFF. In nucleotides, the CDR3 is TGCGCCAGCAGTGAGTTTGGGCTGACTGAAGCTTTCTTT.

The chain links TRBV4-3 to TRBJ2-7, with TRBD2 identical over 16 bases. V trimming: 4 bases; J trimming: 2 bases; junction bases outside the gene matches: 5. Germline lookup yields CDR1 LGHNA and CDR2 YSLEER. The length of the CDR3 is 17 residues. CDR3 DNA sequence: TGCGCCAGCAGCCCGGGACTAGCGGGGGGGGAAGCCTACGAGCAGTACTTC. Its protein product is CASSPGLAGGEAYEQYF.

The chain uses TRBV30 and TRBJ1-1; maybe TRBD1 (5 bases). The CDR3 is 11 residues long. Looked up from germline, CDR1 is GTSNPN and CDR2 is SVGIG (reference sequence). Deletions cut 3 bases from V and 11 bases from J, with 13 bases between. In nucleotides, the CDR3 is TGTGCCTGGAGCGAGGACAACACGGCTTTCTTT. This gives the protein CAWSEDNTAFF. Full variable domain (rest looked up from reference TRBV30 and TRBJ1-1): SQTIHQWPATLVQPVGSPLSLECTVEGTSNPNLYWYRQAAGRGLQLLFYSVGIGQISSEVPQNLSASRPQDRQFILSSKKLLLSDSGFYLCAWSEDNTAFFGQGTRLTVV.

This chain joins TRBV6-5 and TRBJ2-5; D possibly corresponds to TRBD1 (6 bases). The CDR3 runs 15 residues. Deletions cut 10 bases from V and 1 base from J, with 19 bases between. Per the germline V gene, CDR1 is MNHEY and CDR2 is SVGAGI. The CDR3 DNA is TGTGCCATCAAGAGAAATGGACAGATCCAAGAGACCCAGTACTTC. Protein: CAIKRNGQIQETQYF.

V gene TRBV6-1 combines with J gene TRBJ2-7; 7 nucleotides align to TRBD1. CDR3 length equals 13 residues. Germline lookup yields CDR1 MNHNS and CDR2 SASEGT. V was pared by 4 bases and J by 4 bases, with 4 bases of the junction left unmatched. The CDR3 region has the DNA TGTGCCAGCAGTGGGACAGGATCTTACGAGCAGTACTTC. This translates into CASSGTGSYEQYF.

The rearrangement joins TRBV19 to TRBJ2-2; possibly TRBD1 for D (6 bases). Trimming took 7 bases from V and 1 from J, leaving 16 bases between them. Germline V gene data show CDR1 as LNHDA and CDR2 as SQIVND (reference sequence). The CDR3 covers 16 residues. The CDR3 nucleotides read TGTGCCAGTATTTCTACCGGGACACAGAACACCGGGGAGCTGTTTTTT. Its protein product is CASISTGTQNTGELFF.

This sequence joins TRBV4-3 and TRBJ1-2, with D perhaps TRBD1 (5 bases). Germline CDR1 is LGHNA and CDR2 is YSLEER. This CDR3 is 15 amino acids long. V lost 0 bases and J 2 bases, leaving 10 bases between the germline ends. CDR3 bases: TGCGCCAGCAGCCAAGACTGGGGGGTGAACTATGGCTACACCTTC. It translates to CASSQDWGVNYGYTF.

This chain connects TRBV4-3 to TRBJ2-5, with TRBD2 identical over 8 bases. There are 18 residues in the CDR3. The V gene's germline CDR1 is LGHNA and CDR2 YSLEER. The ends lost 2 bases at V and 0 bases at J; junction bases unmatched: 11. CDR3 bases: TGCGCCAGCAGCCAAAGATGGTATAGCGGGGCCTACCAAGAGACCCAGTACTTC. Amino acid sequence: CASSQRWYSGAYQETQYF.